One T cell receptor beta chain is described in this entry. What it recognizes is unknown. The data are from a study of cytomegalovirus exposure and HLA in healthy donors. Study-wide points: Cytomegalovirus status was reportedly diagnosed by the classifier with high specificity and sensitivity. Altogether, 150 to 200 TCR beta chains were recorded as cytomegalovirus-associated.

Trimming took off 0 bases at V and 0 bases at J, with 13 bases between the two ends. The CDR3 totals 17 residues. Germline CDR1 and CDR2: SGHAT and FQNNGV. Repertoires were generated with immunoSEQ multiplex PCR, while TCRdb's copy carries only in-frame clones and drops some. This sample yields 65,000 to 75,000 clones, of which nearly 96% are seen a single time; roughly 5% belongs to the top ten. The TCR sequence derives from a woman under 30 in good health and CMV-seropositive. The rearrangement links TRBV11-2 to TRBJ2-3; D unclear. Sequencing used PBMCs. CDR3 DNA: TGTGCCAGCAGCTTAGATTTGGCGGCAACTAGCACAGATACGCAGTATTTT. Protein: CASSLDLAATSTDTQYF.